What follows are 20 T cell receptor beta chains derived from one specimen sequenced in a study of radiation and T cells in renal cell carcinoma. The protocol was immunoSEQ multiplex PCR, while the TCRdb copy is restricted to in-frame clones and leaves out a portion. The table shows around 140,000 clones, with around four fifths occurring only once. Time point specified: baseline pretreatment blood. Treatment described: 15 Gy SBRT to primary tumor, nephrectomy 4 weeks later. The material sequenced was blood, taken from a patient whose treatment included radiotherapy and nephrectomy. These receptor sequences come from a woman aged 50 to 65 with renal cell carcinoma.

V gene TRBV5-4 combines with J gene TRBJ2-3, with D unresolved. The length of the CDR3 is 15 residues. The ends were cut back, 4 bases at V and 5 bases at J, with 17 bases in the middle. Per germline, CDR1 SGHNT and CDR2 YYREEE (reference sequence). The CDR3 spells CASSLVVSSGDTQYF. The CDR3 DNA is TGTGCCAGCAGCCTGGTGGTGAGCTCTGGAGATACGCAGTATTTT.

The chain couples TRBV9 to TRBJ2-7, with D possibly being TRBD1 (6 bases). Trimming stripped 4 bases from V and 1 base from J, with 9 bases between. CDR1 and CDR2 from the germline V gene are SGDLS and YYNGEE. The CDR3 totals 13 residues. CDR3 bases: TGTGCCAGCAGCTCCGGGACATCCTACGAGCAGTACTTC. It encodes CASSSGTSYEQYF.

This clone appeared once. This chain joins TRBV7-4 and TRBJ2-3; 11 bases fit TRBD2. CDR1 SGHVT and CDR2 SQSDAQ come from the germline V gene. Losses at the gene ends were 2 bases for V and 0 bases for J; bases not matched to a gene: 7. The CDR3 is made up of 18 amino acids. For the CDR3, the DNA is TGTGCCAGCAGCTTATTTAGCGGGGGGGCCTTAAGCACAGATACGCAGTATTTT. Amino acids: CASSLFSGGALSTDTQYF.

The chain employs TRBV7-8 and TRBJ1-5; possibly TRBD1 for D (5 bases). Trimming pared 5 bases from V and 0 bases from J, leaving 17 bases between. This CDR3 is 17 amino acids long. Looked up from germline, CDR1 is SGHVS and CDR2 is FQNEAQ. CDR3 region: CASSKGSGPYSNQPQHF. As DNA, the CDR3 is TGTGCCAGCAGCAAAGGGTCAGGGCCCTATAGCAATCAGCCCCAGCATTTT.

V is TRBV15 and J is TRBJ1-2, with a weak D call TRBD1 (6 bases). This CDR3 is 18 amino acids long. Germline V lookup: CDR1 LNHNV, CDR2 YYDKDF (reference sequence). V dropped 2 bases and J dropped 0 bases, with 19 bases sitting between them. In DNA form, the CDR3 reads TGTGCCACCAGCAGAACGAACCCCGGGACAACCGCTAACTATGGCTACACCTTC. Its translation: CATSRTNPGTTANYGYTF.

The CDR3 DNA is TGTGCCAGCAGTCTCGACAGGGATGATGAAAAACTGTTTTTT. The encoded protein is CASSLDRDDEKLFF. The rearrangement links TRBV7-6 to TRBJ1-4, with TRBD1 matching 7 bases. Trimming at V came to 6 bases and at J to 6 bases, leaving 7 bases not matched to a gene. CDR3 size: 14 residues. Germline V gene lookup returns CDR1 SGHVS and CDR2 FNYEAQ.

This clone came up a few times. CDR3 amino acids: CASSPPGGKAFF. CDR3 nucleotide sequence: TGTGCCAGTAGTCCGCCAGGCGGCAAAGCTTTCTTT. This chain connects TRBV19 to TRBJ1-1, with unresolved D. The CDR3 loop spans 12 amino acids. Germline CDR1 is LNHDA and CDR2 is SQIVND (reference sequence). Trimming shortened V by 5 bases and J by 9 bases, and 13 bases separated the two germline ends.

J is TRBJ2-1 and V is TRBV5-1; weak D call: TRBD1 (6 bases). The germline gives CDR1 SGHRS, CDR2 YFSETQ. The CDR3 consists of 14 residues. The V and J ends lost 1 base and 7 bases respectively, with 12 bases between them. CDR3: CASSLLTGVNEQFF. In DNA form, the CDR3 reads TGCGCCAGCAGCTTGCTGACAGGCGTTAATGAGCAGTTCTTC.

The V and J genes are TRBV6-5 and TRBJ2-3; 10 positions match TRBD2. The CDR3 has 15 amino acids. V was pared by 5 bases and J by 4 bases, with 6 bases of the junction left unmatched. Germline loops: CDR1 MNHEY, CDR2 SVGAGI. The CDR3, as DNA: TGTGCCAGCAGTCCCAGCGGGAGGGCACCAGATACGCAGTATTTT. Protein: CASSPSGRAPDTQYF.

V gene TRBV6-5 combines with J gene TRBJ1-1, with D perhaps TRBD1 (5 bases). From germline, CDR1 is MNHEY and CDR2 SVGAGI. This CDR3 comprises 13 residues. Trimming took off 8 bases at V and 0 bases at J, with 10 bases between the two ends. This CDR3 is CASQPGLNTEAFF. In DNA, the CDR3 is TGTGCCAGCCAGCCAGGGCTGAACACTGAAGCTTTCTTT.

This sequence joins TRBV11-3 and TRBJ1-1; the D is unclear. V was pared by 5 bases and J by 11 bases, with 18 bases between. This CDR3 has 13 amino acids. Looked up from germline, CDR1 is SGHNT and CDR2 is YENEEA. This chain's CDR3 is CASSPASSAIAFF. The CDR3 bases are TGTGCCAGCAGCCCAGCCTCCAGCGCTATCGCTTTCTTT.

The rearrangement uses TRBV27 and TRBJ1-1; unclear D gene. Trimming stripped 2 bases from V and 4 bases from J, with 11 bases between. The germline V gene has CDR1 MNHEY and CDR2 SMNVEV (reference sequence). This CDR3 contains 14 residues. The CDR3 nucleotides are TGTGCCAGCAGTTTAATGGAATGGGGCACTGAAGCTTTCTTT. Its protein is CASSLMEWGTEAFF.

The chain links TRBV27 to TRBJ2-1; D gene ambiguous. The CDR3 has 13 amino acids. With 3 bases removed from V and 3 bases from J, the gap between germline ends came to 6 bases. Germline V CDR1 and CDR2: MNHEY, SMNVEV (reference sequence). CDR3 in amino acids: CASSFSFYNEQFF. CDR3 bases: TGTGCCAGCAGTTTCAGCTTCTACAATGAGCAGTTCTTC.

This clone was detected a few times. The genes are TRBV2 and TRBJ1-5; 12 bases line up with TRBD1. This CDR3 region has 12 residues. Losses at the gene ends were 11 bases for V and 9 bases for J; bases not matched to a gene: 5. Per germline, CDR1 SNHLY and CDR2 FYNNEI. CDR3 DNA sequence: TGTGCCGGCGGGACAGGGGGCCGGCCCCAGCATTTT. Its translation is CAGGTGGRPQHF.

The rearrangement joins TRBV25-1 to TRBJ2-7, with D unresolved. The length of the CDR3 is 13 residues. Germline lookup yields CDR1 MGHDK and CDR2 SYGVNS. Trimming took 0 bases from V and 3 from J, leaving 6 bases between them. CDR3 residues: CASSEYGFYEQYF. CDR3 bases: TGTGCCAGCAGTGAATACGGGTTCTACGAGCAGTACTTC.

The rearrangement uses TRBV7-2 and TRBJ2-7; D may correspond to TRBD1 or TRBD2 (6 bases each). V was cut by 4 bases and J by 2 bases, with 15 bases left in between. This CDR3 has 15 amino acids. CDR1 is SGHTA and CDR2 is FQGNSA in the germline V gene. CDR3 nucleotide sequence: TGTGCCAGCAGCTCAGGGGTGGGACTCACCTACGAGCAGTACTTC. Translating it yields CASSSGVGLTYEQYF. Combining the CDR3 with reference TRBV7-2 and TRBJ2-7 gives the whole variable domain GAGVSQSPSNKVTEKGKDVELRCDPISGHTALYWYRQSLGQGLEFLIYFQGNSAPDKSGLPSDRFSAERTGGSVSTLTIQRTQQEDSAVYLCASSSGVGLTYEQYFGPGTRLTVT.

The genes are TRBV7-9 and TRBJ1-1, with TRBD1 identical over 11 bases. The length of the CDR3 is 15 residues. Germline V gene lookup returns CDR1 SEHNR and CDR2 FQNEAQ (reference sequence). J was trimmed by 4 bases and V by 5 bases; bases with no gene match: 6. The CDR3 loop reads CASSLGQGARTEAFF. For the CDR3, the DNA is TGTGCCAGCAGCCTAGGACAGGGGGCGCGCACTGAAGCTTTCTTT.

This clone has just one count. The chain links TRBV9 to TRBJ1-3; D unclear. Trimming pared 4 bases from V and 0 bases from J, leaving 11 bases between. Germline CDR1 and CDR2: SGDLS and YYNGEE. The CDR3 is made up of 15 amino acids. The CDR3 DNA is TGTGCCAGCAGCCCTGTGTCTGGCTCTGGAAACACCATATATTTT. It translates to CASSPVSGSGNTIYF.

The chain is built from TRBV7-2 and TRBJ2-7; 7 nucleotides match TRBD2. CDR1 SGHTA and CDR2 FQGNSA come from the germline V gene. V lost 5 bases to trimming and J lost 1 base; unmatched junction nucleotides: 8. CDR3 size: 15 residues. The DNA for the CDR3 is TGTGCCAGCAGCCCCCGGACTAGAGGGTCCTACGAGCAGTACTTC. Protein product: CASSPRTRGSYEQYF.

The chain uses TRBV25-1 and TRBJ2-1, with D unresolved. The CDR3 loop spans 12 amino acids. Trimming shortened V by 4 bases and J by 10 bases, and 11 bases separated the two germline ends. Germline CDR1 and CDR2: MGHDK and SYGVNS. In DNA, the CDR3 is TGTGCCAGCAGTGCCCTTGAGAGGGAGCAGTTCTTC. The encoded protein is CASSALEREQFF.